The subject of this entry is one T cell receptor (beta chain). Its specificity is unknown. In the original processing: Filtering differed because ImmunoSEQ produced junction-only sequences that carried no quality scores. Generated by immunoSEQ multiplex PCR, the TCRdb table keeps only in-frame clones and is missing some. V, J and clone size derive from that table, while D and trimming were established from the DNA sequence. Of 2 million to 2.5 million clones detected, 92% appear once; the ten largest clones hold approximately 0.39%. The sample comes from a study of shared clonotypes between healthy human individuals. Across the whole study: Participating donors consisted of a couple of women and a few men aged 18 to 49.

Study results and limitations: The study found lower generation probabilities in non-shared clonotypes than in those shared by all four donors.

CDR1 is SGDLS and CDR2 is YYNGEE in the germline V gene. The CDR3 consists of 15 residues. Deletions cut 0 bases from V and 3 bases from J, with 9 bases between. The clonotype originates from a man aged 18 to 29 in good health. Some clones in this sample may be carry-over from other donors' samples. Sequenced material: naive CD4+ T cells from PBMCs. The subset here: CD45RA+ positively selected. The V call is TRBV9, the J call TRBJ1-4, with D hard to call. This chain's CDR3 is CASSVEEPPNEKLFF. CDR3 sequence (DNA): TGTGCCAGCAGCGTAGAGGAGCCTCCTAATGAAAAACTGTTTTTT.